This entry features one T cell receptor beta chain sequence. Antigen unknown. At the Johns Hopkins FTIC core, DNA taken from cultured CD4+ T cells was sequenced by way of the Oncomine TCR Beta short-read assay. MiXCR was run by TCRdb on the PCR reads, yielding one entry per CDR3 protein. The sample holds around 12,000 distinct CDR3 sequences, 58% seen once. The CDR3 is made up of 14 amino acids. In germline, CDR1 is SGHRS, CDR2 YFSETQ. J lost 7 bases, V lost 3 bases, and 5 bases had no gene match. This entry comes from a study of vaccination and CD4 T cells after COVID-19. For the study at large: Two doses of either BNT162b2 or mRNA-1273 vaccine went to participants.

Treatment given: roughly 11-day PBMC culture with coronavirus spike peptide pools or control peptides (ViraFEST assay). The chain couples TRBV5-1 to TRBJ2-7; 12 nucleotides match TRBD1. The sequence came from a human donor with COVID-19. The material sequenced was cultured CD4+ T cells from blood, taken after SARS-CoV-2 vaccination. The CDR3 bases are TGCGCCAGCAGCTCGGGACAGGGGGCAGGTGAGCAGTACTTC. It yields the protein CASSSGQGAGEQYF.